Below are 6 T cell receptor beta chains sequenced from a single sample in a study of shared clonotypes between healthy human individuals. The data were produced by immunoSEQ multiplex PCR, yet TCRdb's version contains in-frame clones alone and is incomplete. The table lists about 470,000 clones, 70% to 80% of them singletons. The sequencing input was PBMCs. These receptors were taken from a woman between 35 and 50 years old in good health. Some clones in this sample may be carry-over from other donors' samples.

The chain recombines TRBV5-1 with TRBJ1-2; the D gene is possibly TRBD1 (5 bases). The V end lost 2 bases, the J end lost 8 bases, and 16 bases lay between the germline ends. CDR3 size: 14 residues. Germline-derived CDR1 and CDR2 are SGHRS and YFSETQ. In nucleotides, the CDR3 is TGCGCCAGCAGCTTTTTGACAGTGGAGAGGGGCTACACCTTC. Translation gives CASSFLTVERGYTF. Full variable domain (missing parts from reference TRBV5-1 and TRBJ1-2): KAGVTQTPRYLIKTRGQQVTLSCSPISGHRSVSWYQQTPGQGLQFLFEYFSETQRNKGNFPGRFSGRQFSNSRSEMNVSTLELGDSALYLCASSFLTVERGYTFGSGTRLTVV.

The chain uses TRBV4-1 and TRBJ1-6; D gene uncertain. Trimming cost V 0 bases and J 8 bases, with 11 bases left between them. The CDR3 length is 15 residues. The germline CDR1 and CDR2 sequences are MGHRA and YSYEKL. The CDR3: CASSQDVRSDSPLHF. CDR3 nucleotides: TGCGCCAGCAGCCAAGATGTCAGGAGCGATTCACCCCTCCACTTT.

In its sample, this clone was seen once. V gene TRBV19 combines with J gene TRBJ2-1, with 7 bases lining up with TRBD2. The germline CDR1 and CDR2 sequences are LNHDA and SQIVND (reference sequence). This CDR3 has 15 amino acids. The V and J ends lost 2 bases and 10 bases, in that order; junction bases with no gene match: 11. The CDR3 bases are TGTGCCAGTAGTATAATATGGGGGAGGGCGAGAGAGCAGTTCTTC. Protein sequence: CASSIIWGRAREQFF.

The chain is built from TRBV9 and TRBJ1-4; TRBD1 matches at 7 bases. This CDR3 spans 14 amino acids. V gave up 4 bases and J gave up 5 bases; unmatched junction bases: 5. The germline V gene encodes CDR1 SGDLS and CDR2 YYNGEE. This chain's CDR3 is CASSPRQGNEKLFF. As DNA, the CDR3 is TGTGCCAGCAGCCCTCGACAGGGAAATGAAAAACTGTTTTTT.

J is TRBJ1-1 and V is TRBV21-1; the D call in the table, TRBD1, was not verified against the DNA. TRBV21-1 is a known pseudogene. The CDR3 spans 15 residues. CDR3 loop: CASSTPRMTNTEAFF. In DNA form, the CDR3 reads TGTGCCAGCAGCACGCCCAGGATGACGAACACTGAAGCTTTCTTT.

This clone was detected once. The V gene is TRBV4-2, the J gene TRBJ2-7, with D perhaps TRBD2 (5 bases). Trimming pared 5 bases from V and 0 bases from J, leaving 14 bases between. This CDR3 contains 15 residues. Per the germline V gene, CDR1 is LGHNA and CDR2 is YNFKEQ. The CDR3 DNA is TGTGCCAGCAGCAACGCCGCAGGACTCTCCTACGAGCAGTACTTC. Translated: CASSNAAGLSYEQYF.